The 17 T cell receptor beta chains reported below all come from one sample, sequenced in a study of T cell responses to AZD1222 COVID-19 vaccine. Libraries were prepared by immunoSEQ multiplex PCR; TCRdb keeps only in-frame clonotypes and omits some of them. The repertoire holds approximately 100,000 clones, less than 90% seen once, with approximately 15% in the top ten. The specimen was peripheral blood, collected on day 0 of AZD1222 vaccination. These receptors were collected from an adult in good health.

The J gene is TRBJ1-1, the V gene TRBV18, with D tentatively TRBD1 (5 bases). In germline, CDR1 is KGHSH, CDR2 LQKENI. This CDR3 comprises 15 residues. Trimming pared 2 bases from V and 2 bases from J, leaving 12 bases between. The CDR3 protein is CASSPSGRFNTEAFF. In DNA form, the CDR3 reads TGTGCCAGCTCACCATCGGGGCGCTTCAACACTGAAGCTTTCTTT.

V and J are TRBV4-2 and TRBJ2-2; weak D call: TRBD2 (7 bases). This CDR3 has 15 amino acids. Deletions cut 6 bases from V and 1 base from J, with 12 bases between. Germline V gene lookup returns CDR1 LGHNA and CDR2 YNFKEQ. This chain's CDR3 is CASRSGGQNTGELFF. As DNA, the CDR3 is TGTGCCAGCAGATCGGGGGGCCAGAACACCGGGGAGCTGTTTTTT.

J is TRBJ1-1 and V is TRBV5-8; D gene unclear. V shed 0 bases and J shed 3 bases, with 6 bases lying between them. CDR1 is SGHTS, CDR2 YDEGEE, per germline. This CDR3 has 13 amino acids. The chain's CDR3 is CASSLGWDTEAFF. The CDR3 region has the DNA TGTGCCAGCAGCTTGGGTTGGGACACTGAAGCTTTCTTT.

This chain uses TRBV1 with TRBJ1-2; the table's D call TRBD1 went unverified against the DNA. TRBV1 is a pseudogene locus. CDR3 length equals 15 residues. As DNA, the CDR3 is TGCACCAGCAGCCGCTCGACAGGGAATCAGTATGGCTACACCTTC. Translation: CTSSRSTGNQYGYTF.

The chain joins TRBV5-1 to TRBJ1-1; D is uncertain. CDR3 length: 14 residues. V was shortened by 2 bases and J by 1 base, with 9 bases between the two germline ends. The V gene's germline CDR1 is SGHRS and CDR2 YFSETQ. The CDR3 nucleotides read TGCGCCAGCAGCTTCGGGGAGGAGAACACTGAAGCTTTCTTT. Protein: CASSFGEENTEAFF. The full variable domain, with the rest looked up from reference TRBV5-1 and TRBJ1-1, is KAGVTQTPRYLIKTRGQQVTLSCSPISGHRSVSWYQQTPGQGLQFLFEYFSETQRNKGNFPGRFSGRQFSNSRSEMNVSTLELGDSALYLCASSFGEENTEAFFGQGTRLTVV.

This clone was observed a single time. The chain combines TRBV5-8 with TRBJ1-2; D is unresolved. The CDR3 sequence is 14 residues long. CDR1 and CDR2 from the germline V gene are SGHTS and YDEGEE. Between the trimmed V and J ends, which lost 0 bases and 4 bases, there was a span of 10 bases. The CDR3 nucleotides are TGTGCCAGCAGCTTGGGACGGATCCCCTATGGCTACACCTTC. This gives the protein CASSLGRIPYGYTF.

The chain employs TRBV5-4 and TRBJ1-6; possibly TRBD1 for D (5 bases). Germline V gives CDR1 SGHNT, CDR2 YYREEE (reference sequence). CDR3 length: 17 amino acids. Trimming shortened V by 4 bases and J by 7 bases, and 21 bases separated the two germline ends. The CDR3 DNA reads TGTGCCAGCAGCACGCCGGGACCGCCCAGGTCGAATTCACCCCTCCACTTT. Amino acid sequence: CASSTPGPPRSNSPLHF.

Turning to this clone: The junction does not match germline at one end; this may be a read error. The chain uses TRBV7-9 and TRBJ2-7; TRBD1 matches 11 bases. Per germline, CDR1 SEHNR and CDR2 FQNEAQ (reference sequence). The CDR3 loop spans 11 amino acids. The CDR3 DNA is TGTGCCAGCAGCTTAGAAGGGACAGGGGGCTTC. Its translation is CASSLEGTGGF.

The chain combines TRBV3-1 (or the pseudogene TRBV3-2) with TRBJ1-5; D not resolved. Germline-derived CDR1 and CDR2 are LGHDT and YNNKEL (reference sequence). V was pared by 2 bases and J by 3 bases, with 8 bases between. CDR3 length equals 14 residues. The CDR3 loop reads CASSQHGNNQPQHF. DNA of the CDR3: TGTGCCAGCAGCCAACACGGGAACAATCAGCCCCAGCATTTT.

J is TRBJ1-5 and V is TRBV12-3 or TRBV12-4; no clear D gene. V lost 7 bases, J lost 0 bases, and 7 bases lay in between. The CDR3 sequence is 13 residues long. CDR3 sequence (DNA): TGTGCCAGCACCCTATATAGCAATCAGCCCCAGCATTTT. This sequence encodes CASTLYSNQPQHF.

The chain uses TRBV29-1 and TRBJ2-5; a weak D match, TRBD1 (5 bases). The V end was cut by 2 bases, the J end by 5 bases, with 6 bases between. CDR1 SQVTM and CDR2 ANQGSEA come from the germline V gene. The CDR3 runs 11 residues. The CDR3 region is CSVEQGETQYF. The CDR3 DNA is TGCAGCGTTGAACAGGGTGAGACCCAGTACTTC.

V is TRBV7-6 and J is TRBJ2-7; D uncertain. This CDR3 has 15 amino acids. The germline CDR1 and CDR2 sequences are SGHVS and FNYEAQ. Trimming stripped 1 base from V and 2 bases from J, with 12 bases between. The CDR3 loop reads CASSLGSAQTYEQYF. For the CDR3, the DNA is TGTGCCAGCAGCTTAGGATCAGCACAAACCTACGAGCAGTACTTC. The full variable domain, completed using reference TRBV7-6 and TRBJ2-7, is GAGVSQSPRYKVTKRGQDVALRCDPISGHVSLYWYRQALGQGPEFLTYFNYEAQQDKSGLPNDRFSAERPEGSISTLTIQRTEQRDSAMYRCASSLGSAQTYEQYFGPGTRLTVT.

As for this clone: This sample includes further DNA sequences coding for the same CDR3. The chain joins TRBV5-1 to TRBJ2-1; 9 positions agree with TRBD2. The CDR3 spans 16 residues. Germline loops: CDR1 SGHRS, CDR2 YFSETQ. Losses at the gene ends were 1 base for V and 2 bases for J; bases not matched to a gene: 4. CDR3 coding DNA: TGCGCCAGCAGCTTGACACTAGCGGGTACCTACAATGAGCAGTTCTTC. Amino acid sequence: CASSLTLAGTYNEQFF.

The chain joins TRBV20-1 to TRBJ2-3, with 10 nucleotides matching TRBD2. CDR3 size: 17 residues. Trimming took 3 bases from V and 4 from J; bases not matched to a gene: 13. CDR1 and CDR2 (germline): DFQATT, SNEGSKA (reference sequence). CDR3 residues: CSASALAGPGVPDTQYF. In nucleotides, the CDR3 is TGCAGTGCTAGTGCACTAGCGGGGCCAGGGGTCCCAGATACGCAGTATTTT.

The CDR3 sequence: CASSFLRREQYF. CDR3 nucleotide sequence: TGTGCCAGCAGTTTCCTAAGGAGAGAGCAGTACTTC. V and J are TRBV27 and TRBJ2-7; D gene ambiguous. V dropped 3 bases and J dropped 7 bases, with 10 bases sitting between them. CDR3 length: 12 amino acids. Germline CDR1 and CDR2: MNHEY and SMNVEV (reference sequence).

The rearrangement links TRBV21-1 to TRBJ2-2; the table gives TRBD1 as D, unverified against the DNA. TRBV21-1 is reported as a pseudogene. This CDR3 region has 14 residues. CDR3 nucleotides: TGTGCCAGCAGCGTCGGGACAGACACCGGGGAGCTGTTTTTT. Translating it yields CASSVGTDTGELFF.

V gene TRBV18 combines with J gene TRBJ2-7; weak D call: TRBD2 (6 bases). The CDR3 has 17 residues. Germline V gene lookup returns CDR1 KGHSH and CDR2 LQKENI. The ends were cut back, 2 bases at V and 2 bases at J, with 19 bases in the middle. The CDR3 spells CASSPGVIAARAYEQYF. The CDR3 DNA reads TGTGCCAGCTCACCAGGAGTAATAGCGGCCCGAGCCTACGAGCAGTACTTC.